This TCR beta chain stems from a study of cytomegalovirus exposure and HLA in healthy donors. Germline CDR1 and CDR2: MNHNY and SVGAGI (reference sequence). The CDR3 spans 14 residues. The V end lost 0 bases, the J end lost 1 base, and 5 bases lay between the germline ends. General study points: Across donors, most TCRs were seen rarely, yet some public ones were widespread.

Method: immunoSEQ multiplex PCR; TCRdb's copy keeps in-frame clones and lacks some. The repertoire includes more than 95,000 clones, around 94% of them detected once, and less than 1.5% sits in the top ten. On this clone itself: Its specificity is unknown. Distinct nucleotide sequences in the sample also encode this CDR3.

It was the roughly 130-subject validation cohort, separate from the approximately 680-subject first cohort, to which the donors belonged. The sequence derives from a woman between 18 and 30 years old in good health and CMV-seronegative. The sample consisted of PBMCs. V gene TRBV6-6 combines with J gene TRBJ2-3; D is possibly TRBD1 (5 bases). The CDR3 DNA sequence: TGTGCCAGCAGTTACTCGACAGGCACAGATACGCAGTATTTT. Translation gives CASSYSTGTDTQYF.